The TCR beta chain under discussion was sequenced for a study of cytotoxic CD8 clonotypes in ibrutinib-treated CLL. As concerns this clone: Its antigen is unidentified.

Here immunoSEQ multiplex PCR was the method, and the copy in TCRdb shows in-frame clones only, minus some. The data hold 55,000 to 60,000 clones, with approximately 54% observed a single time. Findings and caveats of the study: Whereas clonality rose at ibrutinib response, it declined toward baseline at progression.

The trim removed 6 bases at V and 4 bases at J, leaving 3 bases unmatched. CDR1 is MGHDK and CDR2 is SYGVNS in the germline V gene. The CDR3 has 13 residues. This clonotype was sampled from a human donor with chronic lymphocytic leukemia. This rearrangement joins TRBV25-1 to TRBJ2-3; TRBD1 matches 8 bases. The sample here was PBMCs, taken at disease progression, from a patient treated with ibrutinib. CDR3 sequence: CASSRGLPDTQYF. The CDR3 region has the DNA TGTGCCAGCAGCAGGGGGCTTCCAGATACGCAGTATTTT.